This entry describes one TCR beta chain. This sample is drawn from a study of blood T cell repertoires in COVID-19. In the study overall: The analysed material was cDNA or gDNA that came from T cells, B-cell-depleted T cells, or PBMCs.

The CDR3 length is 14 residues. The germline gives CDR1 MNHEY, CDR2 SMNVEV (reference sequence). V shed 6 bases and J 8 bases; nucleotides not matched to a gene: 12. Assay used: immunoSEQ multiplex PCR; TCRdb lists only in-frame clones, some missing. The sample lists around 130,000 clones, 80% occurring once. The gene calls are TRBV27 and TRBJ1-2, with TRBD1 identical over 7 bases. The sample taken for sequencing was peripheral blood. This sequence originates from a man aged 55 to 70 with active or convalescent COVID-19. In DNA, the CDR3 is TGTGCCAGCAGCCTAAAGGGGGCGGTGGGGGGCTACACCTTC. Its protein product is CASSLKGAVGGYTF.